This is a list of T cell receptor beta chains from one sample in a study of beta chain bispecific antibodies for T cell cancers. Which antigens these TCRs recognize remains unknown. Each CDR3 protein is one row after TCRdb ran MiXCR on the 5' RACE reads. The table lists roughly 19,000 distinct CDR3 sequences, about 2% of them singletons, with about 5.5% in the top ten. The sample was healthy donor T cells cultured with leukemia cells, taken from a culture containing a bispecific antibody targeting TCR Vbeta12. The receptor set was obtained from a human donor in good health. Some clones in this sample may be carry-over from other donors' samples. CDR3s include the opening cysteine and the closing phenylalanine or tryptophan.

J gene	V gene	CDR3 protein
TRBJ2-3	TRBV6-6	CASRTEQGTDTQYF
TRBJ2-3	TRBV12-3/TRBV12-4	CASTDLGTQYF
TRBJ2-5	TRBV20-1	CSAPRAGRPETQYF
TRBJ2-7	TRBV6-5	CASSYRTGLSEQYF
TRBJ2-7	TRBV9	CASSEGPGDGTYEQYF
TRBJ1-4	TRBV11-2	CASSPISGHGFGGEKLFF
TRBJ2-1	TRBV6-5	CASSYLARGGITFF
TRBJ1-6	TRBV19	CASSPYGTFNSPLHF
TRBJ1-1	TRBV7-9	CASSFQVEGTEAFF
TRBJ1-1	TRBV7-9	CASSHRGTEAFF
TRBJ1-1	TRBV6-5	CASSYSGENTEAFF
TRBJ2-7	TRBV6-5	CASSTGPSPSYEQYF
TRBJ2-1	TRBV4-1	CASSSEPNPPYNEQFF
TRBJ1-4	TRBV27	CASSARFATNEKLFF
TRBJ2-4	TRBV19	CASSPTGFGENIQYF
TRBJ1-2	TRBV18	CASSRTTSVWADTF
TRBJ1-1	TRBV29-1	CSVAGTLNSGTEAFF
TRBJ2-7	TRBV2	CASKGAGGGAHEQYF
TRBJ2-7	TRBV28	CASSLYRAETYEQYF
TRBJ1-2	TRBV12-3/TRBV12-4	CASSLVAGFRGYTF
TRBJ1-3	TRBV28	CASRSRHLSGNTIYF
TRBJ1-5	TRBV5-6	CASSSRFRGNQPQHF
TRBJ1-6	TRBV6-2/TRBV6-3	CASSPTASGSPLHF
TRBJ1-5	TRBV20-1	CSARDRRGGSNQPQHF
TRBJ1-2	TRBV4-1	CASSRGLDGYTF
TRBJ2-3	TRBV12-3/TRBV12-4	CASRAENAADTQYF
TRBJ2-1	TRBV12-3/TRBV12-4	CASSLGGGGREQFF
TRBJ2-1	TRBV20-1	CSARDPGGYDNEQFF
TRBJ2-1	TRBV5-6	CASSLGTPEQFF
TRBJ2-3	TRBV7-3	CASSLLGGSTDTQYF
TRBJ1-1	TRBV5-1	CASSSLTGVGTEAFF
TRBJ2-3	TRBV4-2	CASRPASGGFTDTQYF
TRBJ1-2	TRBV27	CASSLYGGTDFGGYTF
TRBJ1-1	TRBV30	CAWSWTNTEAFF
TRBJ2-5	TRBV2	CASTPDQSQETQYF
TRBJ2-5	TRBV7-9	CASSLASRGLQETQYF
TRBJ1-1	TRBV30	CAWSVMNTEAFF
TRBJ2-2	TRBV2	CASCRENTGELFF
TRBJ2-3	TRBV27	CASSSRLAGYRPGDTQYF
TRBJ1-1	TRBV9	CASSVTGWSEAFF
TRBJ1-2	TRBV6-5	CASREGGNRGYTF
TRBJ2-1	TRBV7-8	CASSSESRGLSYNEQFF
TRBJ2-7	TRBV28	CASSLAGLDYEQYF
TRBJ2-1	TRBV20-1	CSADIILAGGGNEQFF
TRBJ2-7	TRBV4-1	CASSQDPGETYEQYF
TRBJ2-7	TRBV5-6	CASSLDGVFYEQYF
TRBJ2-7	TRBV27	CASSLWPGTYEQYF
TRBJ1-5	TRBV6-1	CASTPDSHNQPQHF
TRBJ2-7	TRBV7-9	CASSFPGTTSYEQYF
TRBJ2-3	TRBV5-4	CASSWGTGDLYTQYF